These 27 T cell receptor beta chains share one sample of origin, sequenced in a study of T cell changes during pregnancy in multiple sclerosis. This table comes from immunoSEQ multiplex PCR, and its TCRdb copy is limited to in-frame clones, with some not included. The table shows about 100,000 clones, with approximately 93% occurring only once. The starting material was peripheral blood, obtained after pregnancy. These receptors originate from a female donor with multiple sclerosis, enrolled in a pregnancy study.

The V and J genes are TRBV28 and TRBJ1-4; tentative D call: TRBD1 (6 bases). From germline, CDR1 is MDHEN and CDR2 SYDVKM. The CDR3 length is 19 residues. Trimming left V 7 bases short and J 4 bases short, with 28 bases between. The CDR3 sequence: CASTLGQNRPQSHNEKLFF. CDR3 bases: TGTGCCAGCACCTTAGGACAGAATAGGCCCCAGTCACATAATGAAAAACTGTTTTTT.

The chain recombines TRBV7-2 with TRBJ1-1, with 8 bases that match TRBD1. The V segment lost 5 bases and the J segment 4 bases; nucleotides outside the gene matches: 3. CDR3 size: 13 residues. Germline V gives CDR1 SGHTA, CDR2 FQGNSA. The DNA of the CDR3 is TGTGCCAGCAGCATAACAGGGGGCACTGAAGCTTTCTTT. It translates to CASSITGGTEAFF.

This chain joins TRBV5-1 and TRBJ2-5; TRBD1 might be the D (7 bases). Per the germline V gene, CDR1 is SGHRS and CDR2 is YFSETQ. The CDR3 consists of 13 residues. Trimming took 6 bases from V and 4 from J, leaving 13 bases between them. The CDR3: CASNVQGGETQYF. DNA of the CDR3: TGCGCCAGCAACGTCCAGGGGGGAGAGACCCAGTACTTC.

The chain uses TRBV29-1 and TRBJ1-1; TRBD1 might be the D (6 bases). CDR3 length: 14 residues. Deletions cut 6 bases from V and 3 bases from J, with 17 bases between. Per germline, CDR1 SQVTM and CDR2 ANQGSEA. CDR3 nucleotides: TGCAGCGTCACGGGGGGGGCGCTTTACACTGAAGCTTTCTTT. As protein: CSVTGGALYTEAFF.

J is TRBJ2-5 and V is TRBV5-4; possible D gene TRBD2, 6 bases. The CDR3 is 13 amino acids. V lost 4 bases and J 4 bases, leaving 11 bases between the germline ends. Per germline, CDR1 SGHNT and CDR2 YYREEE (reference sequence). CDR3 nucleotides: TGTGCCAGCAGCAACCGGGACTCAGAGACCCAGTACTTC. This encodes CASSNRDSETQYF.

The rearrangement links TRBV7-9 to TRBJ1-3, with 11 bases lining up with TRBD1. The germline V gene has CDR1 SEHNR and CDR2 FQNEAQ (reference sequence). V lost 5 bases and J lost 7; bases outside the gene matches: 4. The CDR3 is 14 residues long. The CDR3 DNA follows: TGTGCCAGCAGCAGGGGACAGGGGGTTAACACCATATATTTT. It yields the protein CASSRGQGVNTIYF.

J is TRBJ2-5 and V is TRBV5-1, with a possible D match to TRBD2 (5 bases). This CDR3 region has 15 residues. Germline lookup yields CDR1 SGHRS and CDR2 YFSETQ. V was pared by 0 bases and J by 0 bases, with 9 bases between. This CDR3 reads CASSLGSGYQETQYF. The CDR3 DNA is TGCGCCAGCAGCTTGGGTTCGGGGTACCAAGAGACCCAGTACTTC. Full variable domain (missing parts from reference TRBV5-1 and TRBJ2-5): KAGVTQTPRYLIKTRGQQVTLSCSPISGHRSVSWYQQTPGQGLQFLFEYFSETQRNKGNFPGRFSGRQFSNSRSEMNVSTLELGDSALYLCASSLGSGYQETQYFGPGTRLLVL.

This chain links TRBV13 with TRBJ2-7, with 10 positions matching TRBD2. Germline V gene sequence: CDR1 PRHDT, CDR2 FYEKMQ (reference sequence). J gave up 3 bases and V 5 bases, and 7 bases lay outside the gene matches. The CDR3 totals 15 residues. CDR3 coding DNA: TGTGCCAGCAGCATCCAGCGGGAGGGCCACTACGAGCAGTACTTC. Translating gives CASSIQREGHYEQYF. The entire variable domain, with the rest obtained from reference TRBV13 and TRBJ2-7, is as follows: AAGVIQSPRHLIKEKRETATLKCYPIPRHDTVYWYQQGPGQDPQFLISFYEKMQSDKGSIPDRFSAQQFSDYHSELNMSSLELGDSALYFCASSIQREGHYEQYFGPGTRLTVT.

V usage is TRBV18 and J usage is TRBJ1-2; 8 bases align to TRBD1. Looked up from germline, CDR1 is KGHSH and CDR2 is LQKENI. With V trimmed by 5 bases and J by 6 bases, 2 bases remained unmatched. The CDR3 runs to 12 residues. The CDR3 sequence is CASSSTGDGYTF. The CDR3 DNA sequence: TGTGCCAGCTCATCGACAGGGGATGGCTACACCTTC.

The chain couples TRBV27 to TRBJ2-7; weak D call: TRBD1 (5 bases). CDR3 length: 14 residues. CDR1 is MNHEY, CDR2 SMNVEV, per germline (reference sequence). V lost 6 bases and J lost 2, with 14 bases in between. The CDR3 loop reads CASSDDSQAYEQYF. In DNA form, the CDR3 reads TGTGCCAGCAGCGATGACAGTCAAGCCTACGAGCAGTACTTC.

The J gene is TRBJ2-7, the V gene TRBV28, with a tentative D call TRBD2 (5 bases). CDR1 and CDR2 from the germline V gene are MDHEN and SYDVKM. V lost 3 bases and J 5 bases, leaving 8 bases between the germline ends. The CDR3 runs 12 residues. CDR3 sequence reads: CASSLDGDEQYF. The CDR3 DNA follows: TGTGCCAGCAGTTTGGACGGGGACGAGCAGTACTTC.

The chain recombines TRBV7-9 with TRBJ1-1; 7 bases agree with TRBD1. The ends lost 5 bases at V and 6 bases at J; junction bases unmatched: 3. Germline V CDR1 and CDR2: SEHNR, FQNEAQ (reference sequence). The CDR3 sequence is 12 residues long. The CDR3 loop reads CASSRDRPEAFF. The DNA of the CDR3 is TGTGCCAGCAGCCGGGACAGACCTGAAGCTTTCTTT.

V is TRBV7-9 and J is TRBJ2-7, with 9 bases aligning to TRBD2. The CDR3 consists of 16 residues. Trimming cost V 5 bases and J 5 bases; bases outside gene matches: 13. In germline, CDR1 is SEHNR, CDR2 FQNEAQ (reference sequence). CDR3 coding DNA: TGTGCCAGCAGCATACCAGCAAGCGGGAGGCCCCACGAGCAGTACTTC. This translates into CASSIPASGRPHEQYF.

The V and J genes are TRBV19 and TRBJ2-1; 12 bases align to TRBD2. This CDR3 is 16 amino acids long. In germline, CDR1 is LNHDA, CDR2 SQIVND (reference sequence). V lost 5 bases, J lost 4 bases, and 6 bases stayed unmatched. CDR3: CASSLAGTSGYNEQFF. The CDR3 nucleotides read TGTGCCAGTAGTCTCGCCGGGACTAGCGGGTACAATGAGCAGTTCTTC.

The CDR3 here is CASSARLAGGKDEQFF. The DNA for the CDR3 is TGTGCCAGCAGCGCCCGACTAGCGGGAGGGAAGGATGAGCAGTTCTTC. The rearrangement links TRBV9 to TRBJ2-1; 14 bases fit TRBD2. The CDR3 consists of 16 residues. In germline, CDR1 is SGDLS, CDR2 YYNGEE. After removal of 3 bases from V and 8 bases from J, the junction contained 7 bases not matched to a gene.

The V and J genes are TRBV4-1 and TRBJ2-1, with a weak D call TRBD2 (5 bases). The CDR3 length is 16 residues. CDR1 and CDR2 from the germline V gene are MGHRA and YSYEKL. V was clipped by 1 base and J by 8 bases, with 18 bases between them. The CDR3 is CASSQVPGYRPHEQFF. CDR3 bases: TGCGCCAGCAGCCAAGTGCCGGGATATCGTCCTCATGAGCAGTTCTTC.

The genes are TRBV28 and TRBJ1-2, with 9 bases that match TRBD1. CDR3 length: 13 amino acids. Germline assignment: CDR1 MDHEN and CDR2 SYDVKM. Trimming removed 6 bases from V and 3 bases from J; junction bases left unmatched: 2. The CDR3: CASRTGGDYGYTF. The CDR3, as DNA: TGTGCCAGCAGAACAGGGGGCGACTATGGCTACACCTTC.

This clone appeared once. The rearrangement joins TRBV21-1 to TRBJ2-7; TRBD1 is the table's D call, not checked against the DNA. TRBV21-1 is given as a pseudogene. The CDR3 spans 13 residues. The CDR3 region is CASSTETFYEQYF. The CDR3 nucleotides are TGTGCCAGCAGTACAGAAACTTTCTACGAGCAGTACTTC.

This sequence joins TRBV4-2 and TRBJ2-1, with a possible D match to TRBD2 (6 bases). The CDR3 contains 15 residues. Between the trimmed V and J ends, which lost 4 bases and 6 bases, there was a span of 16 bases. Germline V gene lookup returns CDR1 LGHNA and CDR2 YNFKEQ. CDR3 loop: CASSPIRDWPNEQFF. In DNA, the CDR3 is TGTGCCAGCAGCCCCATCCGGGACTGGCCCAATGAGCAGTTCTTC.

The CDR3 reads CSVEGEGRRYLPEAFF. The CDR3 DNA is TGCAGCGTTGAAGGGGAGGGCAGGAGGTACTTACCTGAAGCTTTCTTT. V and J are TRBV29-1 and TRBJ1-1; D not certain. The CDR3 sequence is 16 residues long. Germline values: CDR1 SQVTM, CDR2 ANQGSEA. Trimming stripped 1 base from V and 6 bases from J, with 21 bases between.

The CDR3 sequence is CASRKAAEAFF. The CDR3 DNA is TGTGCCAGTAGGAAGGCGGCCGAAGCTTTCTTT. The V and J genes are TRBV19 and TRBJ1-1; D ambiguous. CDR3 length: 11 residues. Germline CDR1 LNHDA, CDR2 SQIVND (reference sequence). Trimming shortened V by 6 bases and J by 8 bases, and 10 bases separated the two germline ends.

The chain employs TRBV7-9 and TRBJ2-5, with 10 positions matching TRBD1. V was pared by 3 bases and J by 5 bases, with 6 bases of the junction left unmatched. This CDR3 has 15 residues. CDR1 is SEHNR, CDR2 FQNEAQ, per germline (reference sequence). The CDR3 is CASSLAGTGDETQYF. CDR3 in DNA: TGTGCCAGCAGCTTGGCCGGGACAGGGGATGAGACCCAGTACTTC.

CDR3 in amino acids: CASSQGQGGGNTIYF. The CDR3 DNA sequence: TGCGCCAGCAGCCAAGGACAGGGTGGCGGAAACACCATATATTTT. The chain recombines TRBV4-1 with TRBJ1-3; 7 bases fit TRBD1. Losses at the gene ends were 1 base for V and 4 bases for J; bases not matched to a gene: 4. Per germline, CDR1 MGHRA and CDR2 YSYEKL. The CDR3 is 15 residues long.

The V gene is TRBV6-1, the J gene TRBJ2-7; a weak D match, TRBD1 (6 bases). The V end was cut by 8 bases, the J end by 5 bases, with 22 bases between. From germline, CDR1 is MNHNS and CDR2 SASEGT. The CDR3 covers 15 residues. The CDR3 DNA sequence: TGTGCCAGCCTCCCACGAACAGGGTGGAGGCACGAGCAGTACTTC. This sequence encodes CASLPRTGWRHEQYF.

This chain uses TRBV9 with TRBJ2-3; the match to TRBD2 covers 9 bases. Germline assignment: CDR1 SGDLS and CDR2 YYNGEE. With 4 bases clipped from V and 0 bases from J, the junction kept 9 bases outside the gene matches. The CDR3 consists of 17 residues. CDR3 in amino acids: CASSPRGLAGSTDTQYF. The CDR3 nucleotides are TGTGCCAGCAGCCCTCGGGGGCTAGCGGGAAGCACAGATACGCAGTATTTT.

CDR3 in amino acids: CARQGYGYGYTF. As DNA, the CDR3 is TGTGCCAGACAGGGTTACGGCTATGGCTACACCTTC. The chain has TRBV2 and TRBJ1-2; perhaps TRBD1 as D (6 bases). This CDR3 region has 12 residues. V lost 9 bases and J lost 4, with 12 bases in between. CDR1 and CDR2 from the germline V gene are SNHLY and FYNNEI.

V is TRBV9 and J is TRBJ2-7, with 7 positions matching TRBD2. V was pared by 2 bases and J by 3 bases, with 11 bases of the junction left unmatched. Germline V lookup: CDR1 SGDLS, CDR2 YYNGEE. This CDR3 spans 16 amino acids. In DNA, the CDR3 is TGTGCCAGCAGCGTCGGACTAGGTGGGGTTGGCTACGAGCAGTACTTC. This sequence encodes CASSVGLGGVGYEQYF.